This T cell receptor (beta chain) was captured by sequencing in a study of blood T cell repertoires in COVID-19. Study-wide context: The United States, Italy and Spain were the sources of the acute and convalescent COVID-19 samples.

Germline-derived CDR1 and CDR2 are SGHTA and FQGNSA. The CDR3 is 15 amino acids. The V end was cut by 4 bases, the J end by 0 bases, with 10 bases between. TCRdb's table, derived via immunoSEQ multiplex PCR, lists solely in-frame clones and lacks some. The sample has 200,000 to 250,000 clones; approximately 81% are singletons. Sequencing was done on a sample of peripheral blood. This chain uses TRBV7-2 with TRBJ2-1, with D possibly TRBD1 on 6 matching bases. This TCR came from a man aged 40-49 years with acute or convalescent COVID-19. CDR3 DNA sequence: TGTGCCAGCAGCTCGGACAGAGACTCCTACAATGAGCAGTTCTTC. It yields the protein CASSSDRDSYNEQFF.